This T cell receptor beta chain emerged from a study of blood T cell repertoires in COVID-19. Study as a whole: COVID-19 samples collected from the United States, Italy and Spain covered acute and convalescent phases. The cDNA or gDNA used as material had been derived from T cells, B-cell-depleted T cells, or PBMCs.

Seattle enrolled patients during active infection and tracked them longitudinally. This clone showed up just once. Original processing notes: Nucleated cell number was recorded as an estimate derived from reference gene primer amplification. TCRdb keeps only in-frame clones here, not all; method: immunoSEQ multiplex PCR. V and J calls and clone size are given by that table; D and trimming were obtained from the DNA. The table has under 20,000 clones, approximately 80% seen once. The sequence derives from a man in his 70s with COVID-19, enrolled during active disease. Sequenced material: peripheral blood.

The CDR3 DNA reads as TGTGCCAGTAGTGCCACAGGGGGCGGTACGGGTCAGCCCCAGCATTTT. Translating it yields CASSATGGGTGQPQHF. The genes are TRBV19 and TRBJ1-5; TRBD1 aligns across 9 bases. CDR1 and CDR2 (germline): LNHDA, SQIVND (reference sequence). This CDR3 spans 16 amino acids. Germline trimming cut 5 bases from V and 6 bases from J; bases unmatched to any gene: 11. Combining the CDR3 with reference TRBV19 and TRBJ1-5 gives the whole variable domain DGGITQSPKYLFRKEGQNVTLSCEQNLNHDAMYWYRQDPGQGLRLIYYSQIVNDFQKGDIAEGYSVSREKKESFPLTVTSAQKNPTAFYLCASSATGGGTGQPQHFGDGTRLSIL.